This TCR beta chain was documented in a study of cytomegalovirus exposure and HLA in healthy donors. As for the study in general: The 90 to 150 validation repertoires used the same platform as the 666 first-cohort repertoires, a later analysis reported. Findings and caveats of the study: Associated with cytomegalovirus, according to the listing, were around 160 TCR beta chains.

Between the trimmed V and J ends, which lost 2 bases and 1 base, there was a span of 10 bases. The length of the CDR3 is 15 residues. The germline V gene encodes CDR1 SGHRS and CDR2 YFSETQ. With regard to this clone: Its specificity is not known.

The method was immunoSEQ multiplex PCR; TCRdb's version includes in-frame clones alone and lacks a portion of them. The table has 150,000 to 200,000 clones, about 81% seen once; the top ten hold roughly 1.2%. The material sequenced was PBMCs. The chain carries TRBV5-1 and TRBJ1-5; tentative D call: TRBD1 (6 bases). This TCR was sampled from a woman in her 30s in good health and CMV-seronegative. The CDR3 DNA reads TGCGCCAGCAGCTTTATGGGGGCGAGCAATCAGCCCCAGCATTTT. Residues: CASSFMGASNQPQHF.